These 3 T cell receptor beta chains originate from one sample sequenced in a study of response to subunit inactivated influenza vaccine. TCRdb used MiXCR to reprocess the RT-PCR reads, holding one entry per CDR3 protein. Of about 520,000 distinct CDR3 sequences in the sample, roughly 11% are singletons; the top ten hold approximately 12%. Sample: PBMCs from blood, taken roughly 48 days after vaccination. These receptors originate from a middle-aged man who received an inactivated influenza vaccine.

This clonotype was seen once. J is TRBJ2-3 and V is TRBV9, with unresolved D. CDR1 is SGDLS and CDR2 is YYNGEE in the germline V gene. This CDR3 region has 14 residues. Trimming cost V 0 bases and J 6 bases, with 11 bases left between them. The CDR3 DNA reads TGTGCCAGCAGCGTAGCCCTTGGGTCGGATACGCAGTATTTT. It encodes CASSVALGSDTQYF.

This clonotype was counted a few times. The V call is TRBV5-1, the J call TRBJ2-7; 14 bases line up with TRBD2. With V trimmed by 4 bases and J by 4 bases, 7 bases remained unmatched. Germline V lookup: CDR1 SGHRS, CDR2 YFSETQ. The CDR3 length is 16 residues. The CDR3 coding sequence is TGCGCCAGCAGCACCGGGACTAGCGGGAGTCGGTACGAGCAGTACTTC. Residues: CASSTGTSGSRYEQYF.

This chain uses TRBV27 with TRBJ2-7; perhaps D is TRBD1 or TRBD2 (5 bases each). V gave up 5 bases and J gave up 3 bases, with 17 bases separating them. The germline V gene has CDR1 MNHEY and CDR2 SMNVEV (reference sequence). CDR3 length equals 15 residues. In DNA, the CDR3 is TGTGCCAGCAGTCCCGGGACCCACTGGGGCTACGAGCAGTACTTC. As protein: CASSPGTHWGYEQYF.